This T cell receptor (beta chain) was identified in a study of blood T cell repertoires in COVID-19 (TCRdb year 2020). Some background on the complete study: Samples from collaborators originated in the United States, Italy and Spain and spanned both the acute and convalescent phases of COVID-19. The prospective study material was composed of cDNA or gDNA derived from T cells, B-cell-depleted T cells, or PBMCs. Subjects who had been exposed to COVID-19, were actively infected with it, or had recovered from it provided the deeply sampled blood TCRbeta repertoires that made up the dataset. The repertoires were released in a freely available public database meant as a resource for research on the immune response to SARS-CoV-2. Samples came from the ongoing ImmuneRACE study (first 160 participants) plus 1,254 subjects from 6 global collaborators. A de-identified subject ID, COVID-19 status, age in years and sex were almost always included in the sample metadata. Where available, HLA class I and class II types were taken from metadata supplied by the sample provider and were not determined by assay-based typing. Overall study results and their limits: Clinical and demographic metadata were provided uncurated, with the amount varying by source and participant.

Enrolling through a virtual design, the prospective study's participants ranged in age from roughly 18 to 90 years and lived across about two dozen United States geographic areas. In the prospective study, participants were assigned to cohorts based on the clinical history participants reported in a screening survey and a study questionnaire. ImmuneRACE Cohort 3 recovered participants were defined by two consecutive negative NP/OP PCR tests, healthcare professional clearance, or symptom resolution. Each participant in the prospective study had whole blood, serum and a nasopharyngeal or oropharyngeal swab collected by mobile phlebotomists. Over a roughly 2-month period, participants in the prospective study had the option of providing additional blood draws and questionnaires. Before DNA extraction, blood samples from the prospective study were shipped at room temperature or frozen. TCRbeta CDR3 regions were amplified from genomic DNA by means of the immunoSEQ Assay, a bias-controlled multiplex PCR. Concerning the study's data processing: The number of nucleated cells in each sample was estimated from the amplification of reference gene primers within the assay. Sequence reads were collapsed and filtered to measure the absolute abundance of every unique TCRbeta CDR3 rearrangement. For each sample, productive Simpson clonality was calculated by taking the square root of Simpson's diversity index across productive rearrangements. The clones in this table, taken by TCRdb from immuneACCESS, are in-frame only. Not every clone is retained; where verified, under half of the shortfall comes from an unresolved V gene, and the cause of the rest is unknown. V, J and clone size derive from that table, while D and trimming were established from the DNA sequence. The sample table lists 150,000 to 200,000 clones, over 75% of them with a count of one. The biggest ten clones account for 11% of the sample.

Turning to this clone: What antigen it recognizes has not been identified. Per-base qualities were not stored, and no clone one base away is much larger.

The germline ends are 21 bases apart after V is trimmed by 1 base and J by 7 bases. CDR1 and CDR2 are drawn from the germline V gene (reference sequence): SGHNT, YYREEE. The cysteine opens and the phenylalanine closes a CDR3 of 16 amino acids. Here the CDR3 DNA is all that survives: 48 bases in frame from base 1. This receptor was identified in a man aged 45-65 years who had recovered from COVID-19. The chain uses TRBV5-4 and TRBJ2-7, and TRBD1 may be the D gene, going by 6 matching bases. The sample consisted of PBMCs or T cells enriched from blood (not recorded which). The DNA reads TGTGCCAGCAGCTTGAATTGGGACACCAGTTTGGTAGAGCAGTACTTC. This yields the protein CASSLNWDTSLVEQYF.